These 2 T cell receptor beta chains were sequenced from one sample in a study of CD8 T cells in Susac syndrome. Random hexamers primed reverse transcription of about 0.45 to 1 ug RNA. In TCRdb, the immunoSEQ multiplex PCR reads were re-called with MiXCR into one record per CDR3 protein. The table shows fewer than 85,000 distinct CDR3 sequences, with 94% occurring only once. The sequenced sample consisted of CD8+ T cells from PBMCs. These receptors were collected from a human donor with Susac syndrome.

The chain joins TRBV25-1 to TRBJ1-2; D gene uncertain. In germline, CDR1 is MGHDK, CDR2 SYGVNS. V was shortened by 1 base and J by 8 bases, with 14 bases between the two germline ends. CDR3 length: 14 residues. DNA for the CDR3: TGTGCCAGCAGTGAATGGCCGGGAGGGCACGGCTACACCTTC. Protein: CASSEWPGGHGYTF.

V and J are TRBV11-2 and TRBJ1-1; D ambiguous. This CDR3 is 14 amino acids long. Germline CDR1 SGHAT, CDR2 FQNNGV. V was clipped by 5 bases and J by 4 bases, with 14 bases between them. The CDR3 DNA sequence: TGTGCCAGCAGCCCTCCTCAATGGGGCACTGAAGCTTTCTTT. Its translation: CASSPPQWGTEAFF.